A selection of T cell receptor beta chains follows, all from one sample in a study of T-cell reconstitution after alpha-beta-depleted transplantation in children. TCRdb fed the PCR reads into MiXCR, producing one record per CDR3 protein. The table shows 250,000 to 350,000 distinct CDR3 sequences, with roughly 25% occurring only once. The input for sequencing was PBMCs, mostly from graft donor cells, taken 180 days after TCRalphabeta/CD19-depleted stem cell transplant. The receptors shown here come from a male patient under 18 who had a stem cell transplant for acute lymphoblastic leukemia, so the T cells may come from the graft donor. CDR3s include the opening cysteine and the closing phenylalanine or tryptophan. Fields, in order: D gene, clone size, J gene, V gene, CDR3 DNA, CDR3 protein. D genes are given only for firm matches. The listing skips clone size in some rows; elsewhere it reads once, few, many or a size class.

D gene: -; clone size: few; J gene: TRBJ2-7; V gene: TRBV5-1; CDR3 DNA: TGCGCCAGCAGCTTGGCAAGGACGGGTTTCTCCTACGAGCAGTACTTC; CDR3 protein: CASSLARTGFSYEQYF
D gene: -; clone size: -; J gene: TRBJ2-6; V gene: TRBV6-1; CDR3 DNA: TGTGCCAGCAGCCCAACCTGGGGGGCGACCTCTGGGGCCAACGTCCTGACTTTC; CDR3 protein: CASSPTWGATSGANVLTF
D gene: -; clone size: few; J gene: TRBJ2-7; V gene: TRBV6-1; CDR3 DNA: TGTGCCAGCAGGACGACCTTGGGGGTCATCTACGAGCAGTACTTC; CDR3 protein: CASRTTLGVIYEQYF
D gene: -; clone size: many; J gene: TRBJ2-2; V gene: TRBV18; CDR3 DNA: TGTGCCAGCTCACCACCGAACACCGGGGAGCTGTTTTTT; CDR3 protein: CASSPPNTGELFF
D gene: TRBD2; clone size: -; J gene: TRBJ2-1; V gene: TRBV27; CDR3 DNA: TGTGCCAGCAGCCCTAGTCACCTGACTAGCGGGGTATACAATGAGCAGTTCTTC; CDR3 protein: CASSPSHLTSGVYNEQFF
D gene: TRBD2; clone size: few; J gene: TRBJ2-7; V gene: TRBV4-1; CDR3 DNA: TGCGCCAGCAGCCAACCGACTAGCGGGAGTTACGAGCAGTACTTC; CDR3 protein: CASSQPTSGSYEQYF
D gene: -; clone size: few; J gene: TRBJ2-2; V gene: TRBV5-1; CDR3 DNA: TGCGCCAGCAGCCCATTAACGGTTGTCGGGGAGCTGTTTTTT; CDR3 protein: CASSPLTVVGELFF
D gene: -; clone size: few; J gene: TRBJ1-6; V gene: TRBV5-1; CDR3 DNA: TGCGCCAGCAGCTTGGCGGGTAAAGGGTCCTCACCCCTCCACTTT; CDR3 protein: CASSLAGKGSSPLHF
D gene: TRBD1; clone size: -; J gene: TRBJ1-1; V gene: TRBV7-2; CDR3 DNA: TGTGCCAGCAGTTACTACAGGGGTACTGAAGCTTTCTTT; CDR3 protein: CASSYYRGTEAFF
D gene: -; clone size: few; J gene: TRBJ2-5; V gene: TRBV7-9; CDR3 DNA: TGTGCCAGCAGCCCGGGTCGGGTACAAGAGACCCAGTACTTC; CDR3 protein: CASSPGRVQETQYF
D gene: TRBD2; clone size: -; J gene: TRBJ2-3; V gene: TRBV18; CDR3 DNA: TGTGCCAGCTCACCTTCCAGCGGGAGTATGTTGGATACGCAGTATTTT; CDR3 protein: CASSPSSGSMLDTQYF
D gene: -; clone size: -; J gene: TRBJ1-3; V gene: TRBV20-1; CDR3 DNA: TGCAGTGCTAGAGATGTCATTGGCAACACCATATATTTT; CDR3 protein: CSARDVIGNTIYF
D gene: TRBD2; clone size: few; J gene: TRBJ2-5; V gene: TRBV4-1; CDR3 DNA: TGCGCCAGCAGCTCCCCACTAGCGGGGATCCAAGAGACCCAGTACTTC; CDR3 protein: CASSSPLAGIQETQYF
D gene: -; clone size: many; J gene: TRBJ2-7; V gene: TRBV5-1; CDR3 DNA: TGCGCCAGCAGCTTGGCCGGCAGGACTTACGAGCAGTACTTC; CDR3 protein: CASSLAGRTYEQYF
D gene: -; clone size: -; J gene: TRBJ1-5; V gene: TRBV5-1; CDR3 DNA: TGCGCCAGCAGCTCTGGAGTAAACAATCAGCCCCAGCATTTT; CDR3 protein: CASSSGVNNQPQHF
D gene: -; clone size: few; J gene: TRBJ1-1; V gene: TRBV25-1; CDR3 DNA: TGTGCCAGCAGTGAATCGAGGGAAAACACTGAAGCTTTCTTT; CDR3 protein: CASSESRENTEAFF
D gene: TRBD2; clone size: few; J gene: TRBJ2-7; V gene: TRBV4-3; CDR3 DNA: TGCGCCAGCAGCCCCCACCCCTCTAGCGGGAGTAACGAGCAGTACTTC; CDR3 protein: CASSPHPSSGSNEQYF
D gene: TRBD2; clone size: -; J gene: TRBJ2-1; V gene: TRBV10-2; CDR3 DNA: TGCGCCAGCAGTGTTCCCTTTTCTAGCGGTCCATTGGGCAATGAGCAGTTCTTC; CDR3 protein: CASSVPFSSGPLGNEQFF
D gene: TRBD2; clone size: -; J gene: TRBJ2-5; V gene: TRBV12-5; CDR3 DNA: TGTGCTAGTGGTCACTCCCTAGCGGGAGGGTCGGAGACCCAGTACTTC; CDR3 protein: CASGHSLAGGSETQYF
D gene: -; clone size: -; J gene: TRBJ2-3; V gene: TRBV5-1; CDR3 DNA: TGCGCCAGCAGCATCTATGACAGGCGGGATACGCAGTATTTT; CDR3 protein: CASSIYDRRDTQYF
D gene: -; clone size: few; J gene: TRBJ1-5; V gene: TRBV5-1; CDR3 DNA: TGCGCCAGCAGCTTGGAATGTGTACGAGGGGCCCTTAGCAATCAGCCCCAGCATTTT; CDR3 protein: CASSLECVRGALSNQPQHF
D gene: TRBD2; clone size: -; J gene: TRBJ2-1; V gene: TRBV7-3; CDR3 DNA: TGTGCCAGCAGCCCATTATCCTGGACTAGCGGATACAATGAGCAGTTCTTC; CDR3 protein: CASSPLSWTSGYNEQFF
D gene: TRBD2; clone size: -; J gene: TRBJ2-4; V gene: TRBV12-3/TRBV12-4; CDR3 DNA: TGTGCCAGCAGCCTATCTAGCGGGAGGGGCAACATTCAGTACTTC; CDR3 protein: CASSLSSGRGNIQYF
D gene: -; clone size: many; J gene: TRBJ2-3; V gene: TRBV29-1; CDR3 DNA: TGCAGCGCGGAATGGGGTGTAGCAGATACGCAGTATTTT; CDR3 protein: CSAEWGVADTQYF
D gene: TRBD1; clone size: -; J gene: TRBJ2-7; V gene: TRBV12-3/TRBV12-4; CDR3 DNA: TGTGCCAGCAGTTTAGAAGGGGGACAGAACTCCTACGAGCAGTACTTC; CDR3 protein: CASSLEGGQNSYEQYF
D gene: TRBD2; clone size: -; J gene: TRBJ2-1; V gene: TRBV9; CDR3 DNA: TGTGCCAGCAGCCCCCGGTCGGGACTAGACAATGAGCAGTTCTTC; CDR3 protein: CASSPRSGLDNEQFF
D gene: TRBD2; clone size: -; J gene: TRBJ2-7; V gene: TRBV12-3/TRBV12-4; CDR3 DNA: TGTGCCAGCACTCTAGGGACTAGCATCAACGAGCAGTACTTC; CDR3 protein: CASTLGTSINEQYF
D gene: TRBD2; clone size: few; J gene: TRBJ2-5; V gene: TRBV15; CDR3 DNA: TGTGCCACCAGCAGAGGACTAGCGGGAGCCCAAGAGACCCAGTACTTC; CDR3 protein: CATSRGLAGAQETQYF
D gene: -; clone size: once; J gene: TRBJ2-1; V gene: TRBV29-1; CDR3 DNA: TGCAGCGTTGAAGATCTCGGGACCCTAATTCTTAGCTCCTACAATGAGCAGTTCTTC; CDR3 protein: CSVEDLGTLILSSYNEQFF
D gene: TRBD2; clone size: few; J gene: TRBJ2-7; V gene: TRBV15; CDR3 DNA: TGTGCCACCAGCTTAACCCGGCCTAGCGGTTTCTACGAGCAGTACTTC; CDR3 protein: CATSLTRPSGFYEQYF
D gene: TRBD1; clone size: many; J gene: TRBJ2-7; V gene: TRBV12-3/TRBV12-4; CDR3 DNA: TGCGCCAGCAGCCGGGACAGGGGAAGTTACGAGCAGTACTTC; CDR3 protein: CASSRDRGSYEQYF
D gene: -; clone size: -; J gene: TRBJ1-2; V gene: TRBV20-1; CDR3 DNA: TGCAGTGCTAGAAAGGCAGCCGGCTATGGCTACACCTTC; CDR3 protein: CSARKAAGYGYTF
D gene: TRBD1; clone size: -; J gene: TRBJ1-2; V gene: TRBV5-1; CDR3 DNA: TGCGCCAGCAGCGGGGACAGTCCCCGTTTTGGCTATGGCTACACCTTC; CDR3 protein: CASSGDSPRFGYGYTF
D gene: TRBD1; clone size: -; J gene: TRBJ1-1; V gene: TRBV15; CDR3 DNA: TGTGCCACCAGCAGCCCTAGGACAGGGGTCAAGAACACTGAAGCTTTCTTT; CDR3 protein: CATSSPRTGVKNTEAFF
D gene: TRBD1; clone size: -; J gene: TRBJ1-6; V gene: TRBV12-3/TRBV12-4; CDR3 DNA: TGTGCCAGCAGTTTCTCCGGGACAGGGGGAGGTAAATCTTCACCCCTCCACTTT; CDR3 protein: CASSFSGTGGGKSSPLHF
D gene: -; clone size: few; J gene: TRBJ2-1; V gene: TRBV29-1; CDR3 DNA: TGCAGCGTTGGAGTGTATAATGAGCAGTTCTTC; CDR3 protein: CSVGVYNEQFF
D gene: -; clone size: -; J gene: TRBJ2-5; V gene: TRBV6-6; CDR3 DNA: TGTGCCAGCAGTTGGTTGGCAGAGACCCAGTACTTC; CDR3 protein: CASSWLAETQYF
D gene: TRBD2; clone size: many; J gene: TRBJ2-1; V gene: TRBV7-2; CDR3 DNA: TGTGCCAGCAGCCTAGCGGTTAATGAGCAGTTCTTC; CDR3 protein: CASSLAVNEQFF
D gene: TRBD1; clone size: -; J gene: TRBJ1-5; V gene: TRBV5-6; CDR3 DNA: TGTGCCAGCAGCCGTCACAGGGGGGCGGGCAATCAGCCCCAGCATTTT; CDR3 protein: CASSRHRGAGNQPQHF
D gene: -; clone size: -; J gene: TRBJ2-7; V gene: TRBV18; CDR3 DNA: TGTGCCAGCTCACCACCAGCGGCAGGTCGAGCATACGAGCAGTACTTC; CDR3 protein: CASSPPAAGRAYEQYF
D gene: TRBD1; clone size: -; J gene: TRBJ2-5; V gene: TRBV15; CDR3 DNA: TGTGCCACCAGCGCCGGTGGGACAGCGAAGGAGACCCAGTACTTC; CDR3 protein: CATSAGGTAKETQYF